This TCR beta chain was recorded in a study of T cell repertoires in cytomegalovirus infection. The CDR3 length is 17 residues. Trimming removed 1 base from V and 7 bases from J, with 24 bases in between. The V gene's germline CDR1 is SGHRS and CDR2 YFSETQ. From the reads, TCRdb called clonotypes with MiXCR, one entry per CDR3 protein. The table includes about 46,000 distinct CDR3 sequences, roughly 19% detected once. For this clonotype: The antigen remains unidentified.

This chain joins TRBV5-1 and TRBJ2-7, with D hard to call. The material sequenced was CD8+ T cells from cultured PBMCs, taken from culture after CMV antigen stimulation. This receptor was taken from a human donor in good health (CMV status not recorded). Some clones in this sample may be carry-over from other donors' samples. The CDR3 DNA reads as TGCGCCAGCAGCTTGAGTACCGGAGTCGTAGCTTCCAGGGAGCAGTACTTC. It yields the protein CASSLSTGVVASREQYF.